The 10 T cell receptor beta chains below come from one sample, sequenced in a study of T-cell memory formation after mild COVID-19. TCRdb itself ran the 5' RACE reads through MiXCR, one entry per CDR3 protein. The sample has roughly 550,000 distinct CDR3 sequences, 20% seen once. The sequenced sample was PBMCs or a T cell subset sorted from them (not recorded which). Receptors originate from an adult woman who had mild COVID-19 (a few samples of this study predate the infection). Cell type and time point are not known.

The rearrangement uses TRBV29-1 and TRBJ2-5; D may be TRBD2 (5 bases). The CDR3 runs 14 residues. Trimming removed 2 bases at V and 4 bases at J, with 14 bases between. In germline, CDR1 is SQVTM, CDR2 ANQGSEA. The CDR3 nucleotides are TGCAGCGTTGAATTTGGGCTAGCAGGAGAGACCCAGTACTTC. It codes for CSVEFGLAGETQYF.

The rearrangement joins TRBV5-1 to TRBJ2-3; no definite D call. Germline V CDR1 and CDR2: SGHRS, YFSETQ. The CDR3 totals 13 residues. V was trimmed by 0 bases and J by 5 bases, leaving 7 bases between them. CDR3 protein: CASSLELGDTQYF. CDR3 sequence (DNA): TGCGCCAGCAGCTTGGAATTGGGAGATACGCAGTATTTT.

The chain is built from TRBV7-9 and TRBJ2-4; 10 nucleotides line up with TRBD2. CDR1 is SEHNR and CDR2 is FQNEAQ in the germline V gene (reference sequence). J gave up 3 bases and V 7 bases, and 9 bases lay outside the gene matches. The CDR3 covers 16 residues. CDR3 DNA sequence: TGTGCCAGCACCCCCCTAGCGGGAGCCCACAAAAACATTCAGTACTTC. Translation gives CASTPLAGAHKNIQYF. Filled out from reference TRBV7-9 and TRBJ2-4, the complete variable domain reads DTGVSQNPRHKITKRGQNVTFRCDPISEHNRLYWYRQTLGQGPEFLTYFQNEAQLEKSRLLSDRFSAERPKGSFSTLEIQRTEQGDSAMYLCASTPLAGAHKNIQYFGAGTRLSVL.

This clonotype has more than one count but fewer than ten. The chain has TRBV18 and TRBJ1-6; D is uncertain. The CDR3 runs 14 residues. The V gene lost 3 bases and the J gene lost 9 bases, with 12 bases spanning the gap. Per germline, CDR1 KGHSH and CDR2 LQKENI. The CDR3, as DNA: TGTGCCAGCTCACCTTTCCAGGACCCTTCACCCCTCCACTTT. This codes for CASSPFQDPSPLHF.

A few counts support this clonotype. This chain links TRBV7-9 with TRBJ1-4; D gene unclear. Germline V gene sequence: CDR1 SEHNR, CDR2 FQNEAQ (reference sequence). With 5 bases removed from V and 10 bases from J, the gap between germline ends came to 14 bases. The CDR3 loop spans 13 amino acids. CDR3 bases: TGTGCCAGCAGCAAAATCCCGGGCGGAAAACTGTTTTTT. It codes for CASSKIPGGKLFF.

V is TRBV28 and J is TRBJ2-3; tentatively, D is TRBD2 (5 bases). CDR3 size: 16 residues. V was cut by 2 bases and J by 3 bases, with 15 bases left in between. CDR1 is MDHEN, CDR2 SYDVKM, per germline. For the CDR3, the DNA is TGTGCCAGCAGTTTAGACTTTGAGCGAGGGACAGATACGCAGTATTTT. It specifies CASSLDFERGTDTQYF.

CDR3 coding DNA: TGTGCCAGCGAGGATTACGGCGGGACCCAGTACTTC. Translation gives CASEDYGGTQYF. The rearrangement joins TRBV6-5 to TRBJ2-5; D remains ambiguous. V was trimmed by 8 bases and J by 7 bases, leaving 14 bases between them. The CDR3 is 12 residues long. CDR1 MNHEY and CDR2 SVGAGI come from the germline V gene.

At least ten counts were recorded for this clonotype. The chain is built from TRBV25-1 and TRBJ2-1, with D hard to call. Germline CDR1 MGHDK, CDR2 SYGVNS. The CDR3 is 14 amino acids. Trimming took off 5 bases at V and 8 bases at J, with 16 bases between the two ends. The CDR3 DNA reads as TGTGCCAGCAGTTGGTTGACCGTTACCGATGAGCAGTTCTTC. This translates into CASSWLTVTDEQFF.

V and J are TRBV30 and TRBJ2-7; D is uncertain. Germline values: CDR1 GTSNPN, CDR2 SVGIG (reference sequence). This CDR3 is 14 amino acids long. Trimming shortened V by 3 bases and J by 5 bases, and 17 bases separated the two germline ends. This CDR3 is CAWRGLTLVDEQYF. The CDR3 region has the DNA TGTGCCTGGAGGGGTTTGACGCTGGTGGACGAGCAGTACTTC.

This clonotype was seen only a few times. The chain couples TRBV20-1 to TRBJ1-5, with D maybe TRBD1 (5 bases). Germline V gene sequence: CDR1 DFQATT, CDR2 SNEGSKA (reference sequence). V was trimmed by 4 bases and J by 7 bases, leaving 20 bases between them. This CDR3 spans 15 amino acids. This CDR3 is CSATPVGGDWQPQHF. The CDR3 DNA is TGCAGTGCTACCCCCGTGGGGGGGGACTGGCAGCCCCAGCATTTT.